Sequencing of this T cell receptor beta chain was carried out in a study of control samples from healthy donors and cancer patients. The repertoire was sequenced with immunoSEQ multiplex PCR; TCRdb's copy has only in-frame clones and lacks some. The sample comprises about 160,000 clones, about 94% of which are singletons, and less than 15% rests with the top ten. From germline, CDR1 is LNHDA and CDR2 SQIVND (reference sequence). V lost 3 bases to trimming and J lost 1 base; unmatched junction nucleotides: 3. The CDR3 runs 15 residues. The chain employs TRBV19 and TRBJ1-5, with 7 bases matching TRBD1. This sequence originates from a man aged 55-75 years with colorectal cancer. Material for sequencing was PBMCs. CDR3 in amino acids: CASSIQQGSNQPQHF. The CDR3 DNA sequence: TGTGCCAGTAGTATCCAACAGGGGAGCAATCAGCCCCAGCATTTT.